The 17 T cell receptor beta chains listed next were all sequenced from one sample in a study of TIL therapy for anti-PD-1-resistant metastatic lung cancer. The libraries were made with immunoSEQ v3. The assay was immunoSEQ multiplex PCR, and TCRdb's table has in-frame clones only and misses some. Of fewer than 15,000 clones in the sample, about 70% were seen once. The time point was: pre-treatment sample, taken before nivolumab and TIL therapy. The tumor samples were excised metastases, mostly pleural nodules or supraclavicular lymph nodes. The specimen comprised tumor tissue, sampled at baseline. Receptor source: a woman aged 30-79 years with non-small cell lung cancer.

By share, this clone ranks as medium-sized. J is TRBJ1-2 and V is TRBV2; tentative D call: TRBD1 (5 bases). From germline, CDR1 is SNHLY and CDR2 FYNNEI. There are 13 residues in the CDR3. Trimming cost V 8 bases and J 4 bases, with 14 bases left between them. In DNA form, the CDR3 reads TGTGCCAGCTGCATGGGGGTGATCTATGGCTACACCTTC. Translated, it gives CASCMGVIYGYTF.

The V call is TRBV6-5, the J call TRBJ2-5, with D possibly being TRBD1 (6 bases). The J call is uncertain, as TRBJ2-7 better fits the DNA end. Per the germline V gene, CDR1 is MNHEY and CDR2 is SVGAGI. The CDR3 loop spans 13 amino acids. CDR3 amino acids: CASGWGPTYEQYF. The CDR3 DNA follows: TGTGCCAGCGGTTGGGGGCCCACCTACGAGCAGTACTTC.

This clone came up a few times. The chain uses TRBV6-6 and TRBJ1-4, with D possibly TRBD1 on 5 matching bases. The CDR3 consists of 14 residues. Per the germline V gene, CDR1 is MNHNY and CDR2 is SVGAGI (reference sequence). The V end was cut by 6 bases, the J end by 3 bases, with 11 bases between. In nucleotides, the CDR3 is TGTGCCAGCAGCCGCGGGGCAGCTAATGAAAAACTGTTTTTT. Its protein product is CASSRGAANEKLFF.

This chain connects TRBV6-5 to TRBJ1-1; no reliable D call. From germline, CDR1 is MNHEY and CDR2 SVGAGI. Trimming shortened V by 5 bases and J by 1 base, and 8 bases separated the two germline ends. The CDR3 extends over 13 amino acids. CDR3 nucleotide sequence: TGTGCCAGCAGTGGCGATAAGAACACTGAAGCTTTCTTT. Protein: CASSGDKNTEAFF.

A few counts support this clone. The V gene is TRBV14, the J gene TRBJ2-7; 9 positions agree with TRBD1. CDR3 length equals 14 residues. V shed 4 bases, J shed 7 bases, and the junction held 8 bases outside the gene matches. In germline, CDR1 is SGHDN, CDR2 FVKESK. The CDR3 loop is CASSPLDRGGEQYF. CDR3 bases: TGTGCCAGCAGCCCCCTGGACAGGGGAGGAGAGCAGTACTTC.

V is TRBV7-6 and J is TRBJ2-1; 10 bases fit TRBD1. Germline CDR1 is SGHVS and CDR2 is FNYEAQ. CDR3 length: 12 amino acids. Trimming removed 5 bases from V and 15 bases from J; junction bases left unmatched: 7. As DNA, the CDR3 is TGTGCCAGCAGCCTAGGGACAGGGGCAACGTTCTTC. As protein: CASSLGTGATFF.

This chain joins TRBV5-1 and TRBJ2-5; the match to TRBD1 covers 8 bases. J was trimmed by 4 bases and V by 3 bases; bases with no gene match: 8. This CDR3 spans 15 amino acids. Looked up from germline, CDR1 is SGHRS and CDR2 is YFSETQ. Here the CDR3 reads CASSYGQGTGETQYF. The CDR3 bases are TGCGCCAGCAGCTACGGACAGGGTACGGGAGAGACCCAGTACTTC.

This chain joins TRBV5-6 and TRBJ1-3; possible D gene TRBD1, 6 bases. Germline-derived CDR1 and CDR2 are SGHDT and YYEEEE. The CDR3 is 18 residues long. Trimming left V 0 bases short and J 0 bases short, with 16 bases between. The CDR3, as DNA: TGTGCCAGCAGCTTGGGGGGGACAAGTACTTACTCTGGAAACACCATATATTTT. This codes for CASSLGGTSTYSGNTIYF.

The J gene is TRBJ1-1, the V gene TRBV19; tentative D call: TRBD1 (5 bases). The CDR3 is 14 residues long. The germline gives CDR1 LNHDA, CDR2 SQIVND (reference sequence). The V end lost 1 base, the J end lost 4 bases, and 10 bases lay between the germline ends. This CDR3 reads CASSIAAGSTEAFF. Written as DNA, the CDR3 is TGTGCCAGTAGTATAGCGGCAGGGAGCACTGAAGCTTTCTTT.

The DNA for the CDR3 is TGCGCCAGCAGCTTGGAGGGACAGGGTACGGCTACCTATGGCTACACCTTC. The encoded protein is CASSLEGQGTATYGYTF. V and J are TRBV5-1 and TRBJ1-2; 9 bases are shared with TRBD1. Trimming at V came to 0 bases and at J to 4 bases, leaving 10 bases not matched to a gene. This CDR3 has 17 residues. The germline CDR1 and CDR2 sequences are SGHRS and YFSETQ. The full variable domain, its missing parts supplied by reference TRBV5-1 and TRBJ1-2, is KAGVTQTPRYLIKTRGQQVTLSCSPISGHRSVSWYQQTPGQGLQFLFEYFSETQRNKGNFPGRFSGRQFSNSRSEMNVSTLELGDSALYLCASSLEGQGTATYGYTFGSGTRLTVV.

This clone was detected once. This rearrangement joins TRBV6-6 to TRBJ2-7; 7 bases match TRBD2. With V trimmed by 0 bases and J by 10 bases, 6 bases remained unmatched. The CDR3 has 13 residues. CDR1 is MNHNY and CDR2 is SVGAGI in the germline V gene (reference sequence). CDR3 nucleotide sequence: TGTGCCAGCAGTTACTCTCAGCGGGGAACCCAGTACTTC. Translating it yields CASSYSQRGTQYF.

The chain joins TRBV4-3 to TRBJ2-1, with D unclear. The CDR3 runs to 14 residues. Trimming removed 5 bases at V and 4 bases at J, with 12 bases between. The germline gives CDR1 LGHNA, CDR2 YSLEER. The CDR3 protein is CASSTRGVYNEQFF. The CDR3 region has the DNA TGCGCCAGCAGCACACGCGGAGTTTACAATGAGCAGTTCTTC.

In its sample, this clone was seen a few times. The chain employs TRBV7-9 and TRBJ2-1; possible D gene TRBD1, 5 bases. The CDR3 has 13 amino acids. From germline, CDR1 is SEHNR and CDR2 FQNEAQ (reference sequence). Between the trimmed V and J ends, which lost 4 bases and 6 bases, there was a span of 10 bases. Here the CDR3 reads CASSSSRGNEQFF. For the CDR3, the DNA is TGTGCCAGCAGCTCGAGTAGGGGCAATGAGCAGTTCTTC.

The V call is TRBV6-1, the J call TRBJ1-2; 8 positions match TRBD1. The V gene's germline CDR1 is MNHNS and CDR2 SASEGT. This CDR3 contains 14 residues. V was clipped by 6 bases and J by 4 bases; unmatched bases: 7. The DNA of the CDR3 is TGTGCCAGCAGAGATTGGACAGGGACCTATGGCTACACCTTC. The encoded protein is CASRDWTGTYGYTF.

CDR3 bases: TGTGCCAGCAGTTTAGAAGCGCGGGGCACAGATACGCAGTATTTT. Translating gives CASSLEARGTDTQYF. This chain uses TRBV28 with TRBJ2-3; tentatively, D is TRBD2 (5 bases). The CDR3 sequence is 15 residues long. Germline CDR1 MDHEN, CDR2 SYDVKM. The germline V and J ends were trimmed by 2 bases and 1 base, with 10 bases remaining between them. Full variable domain (missing parts from reference TRBV28 and TRBJ2-3): DVKVTQSSRYLVKRTGEKVFLECVQDMDHENMFWYRQDPGLGLRLIYFSYDVKMKEKGDIPEGYSVSREKKERFSLILESASTNQTSMYLCASSLEARGTDTQYFGPGTRLTVL.

This clone has a handful of counts. The J gene is TRBJ1-5, the V gene TRBV9, with 7 bases fitting TRBD1. Germline V lookup: CDR1 SGDLS, CDR2 YYNGEE. With 3 bases clipped from V and 5 bases from J, the junction kept 5 bases outside the gene matches. The CDR3 has 14 amino acids. The CDR3 protein is CASSEQGKDQPQHF. The CDR3 bases are TGTGCCAGCAGCGAACAGGGGAAGGATCAGCCCCAGCATTTT. The full variable domain, completed using reference TRBV9 and TRBJ1-5, is DSGVTQTPKHLITATGQRVTLRCSPRSGDLSVYWYQQSLDQGLQFLIQYYNGEERAKGNILERFSAQQFPDLHSELNLSSLELGDSALYFCASSEQGKDQPQHFGDGTRLSIL.

The chain uses TRBV19 and TRBJ1-2, with D possibly TRBD1 on 5 matching bases. Trimming took off 5 bases at V and 8 bases at J, with 21 bases between the two ends. The CDR3 runs 15 residues. Germline values: CDR1 LNHDA, CDR2 SQIVND (reference sequence). The CDR3 protein is CASSLRTSWTEGYTF. The CDR3 region has the DNA TGTGCCAGTAGTTTGCGGACATCCTGGACGGAGGGCTACACCTTC. Based on the CDR3 plus reference TRBV19 and TRBJ1-2, the full variable domain is DGGITQSPKYLFRKEGQNVTLSCEQNLNHDAMYWYRQDPGQGLRLIYYSQIVNDFQKGDIAEGYSVSREKKESFPLTVTSAQKNPTAFYLCASSLRTSWTEGYTFGSGTRLTVV.